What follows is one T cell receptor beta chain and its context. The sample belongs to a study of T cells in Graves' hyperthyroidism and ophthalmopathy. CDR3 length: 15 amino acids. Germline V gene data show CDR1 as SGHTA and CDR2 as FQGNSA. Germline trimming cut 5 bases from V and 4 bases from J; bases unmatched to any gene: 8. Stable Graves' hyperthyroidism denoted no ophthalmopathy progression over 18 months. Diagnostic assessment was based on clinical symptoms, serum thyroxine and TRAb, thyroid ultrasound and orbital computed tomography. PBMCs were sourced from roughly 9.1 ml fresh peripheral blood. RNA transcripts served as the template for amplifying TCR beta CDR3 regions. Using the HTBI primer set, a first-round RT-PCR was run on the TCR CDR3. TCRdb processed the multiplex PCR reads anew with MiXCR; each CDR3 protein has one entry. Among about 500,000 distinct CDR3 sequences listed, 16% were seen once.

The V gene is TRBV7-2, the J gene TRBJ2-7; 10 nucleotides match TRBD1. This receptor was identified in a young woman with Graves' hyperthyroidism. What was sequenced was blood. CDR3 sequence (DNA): TGTGCCAGCAGCGAGACCGGGACAGGGGATTACGAGCAGTACTTC. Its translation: CASSETGTGDYEQYF.